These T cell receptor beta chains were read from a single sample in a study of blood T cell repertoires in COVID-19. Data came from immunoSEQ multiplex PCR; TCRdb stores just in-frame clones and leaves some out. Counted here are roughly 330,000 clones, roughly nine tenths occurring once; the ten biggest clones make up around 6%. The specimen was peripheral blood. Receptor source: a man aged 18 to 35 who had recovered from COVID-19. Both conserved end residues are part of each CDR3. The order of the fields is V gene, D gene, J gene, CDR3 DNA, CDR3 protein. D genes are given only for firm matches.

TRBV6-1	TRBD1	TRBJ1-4	TGTGCCAGCAGTGAAACAGGGGGTGGGGAAAAACTGTTTTTT	CASSETGGGEKLFF
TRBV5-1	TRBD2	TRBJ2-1	TGCGCCAGCAGCCCGGGACTAGCGGGAGGGATGGGCAATGAGCAGTTCTTC	CASSPGLAGGMGNEQFF
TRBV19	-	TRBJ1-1	TGTGCCAGTAAGAAGGGAGGCTCTGAAGCTTTCTTT	CASKKGGSEAFF
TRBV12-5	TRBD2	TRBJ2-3	TGTGCTAGTGGTCTCGGGACTAGCGACGCAGATACGCAGTATTTT	CASGLGTSDADTQYF
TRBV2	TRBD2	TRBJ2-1	TGTGCCAGCAGAGGACTAGCGGGTAATGAGCAGTTCTTC	CASRGLAGNEQFF
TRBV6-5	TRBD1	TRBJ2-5	TGTGCCAGCAGGTTAACAGGGGAAGAGACCCAGTACTTC	CASRLTGEETQYF
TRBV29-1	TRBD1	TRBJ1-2	TGCAGCGTTGATGGGACAGAAACCTATGGCTACACCTTC	CSVDGTETYGYTF
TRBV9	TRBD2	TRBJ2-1	TGTGCCAGCAGCGTATCTCCGCAGGCGGGAGGGTACAATGAGCAGTTCTTC	CASSVSPQAGGYNEQFF
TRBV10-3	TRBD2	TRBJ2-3	TGTGCCATCGCGACTAGCGGGAACACAGATACGCAGTATTTT	CAIATSGNTDTQYF
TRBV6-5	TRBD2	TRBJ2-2	TGTGCCAGCAGGACTAGCGGGACAATCGGGGAGCTGTTTTTT	CASRTSGTIGELFF
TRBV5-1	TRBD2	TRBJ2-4	TGCGCCAGCAGCTTTCGAGGACTAGAAGAGGGGTCCAAAAACATTCAGTACTTC	CASSFRGLEEGSKNIQYF
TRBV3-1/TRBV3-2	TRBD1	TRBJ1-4	TGTGCCAGCACCCAAACGGACAGGTCCAATGAAAAACTGTTTTTT	CASTQTDRSNEKLFF
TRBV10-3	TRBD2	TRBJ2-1	TGTGCCGCCGTAGGACTAGCGGGAGCATCTGAGCAGTTCTTC	CAAVGLAGASEQFF